The 27 T cell receptor beta chains given below trace back to one sample, sequenced in a study of T cell repertoires in breast cancer (dated by TCRdb to about 2016). Library creation used emulsion pairing. The listed sequencing device is Illumina MiSeq. Unpaired genes were suppressed by a second nested PCR containing blocking oligos, after which a third nested PCR added Illumina adaptors and barcodes. The raw public data were reprocessed by TCRdb itself: fastp quality trimming at Q25, MiXCR clonotype calling, in-frame beta chains only. Identical CDR3 proteins give one entry, which carries the most common genes and DNA. The sample table records some 37,000 distinct CDR3 sequences; about 41% of these occur just once. Approximately 57% of the sample lies in the top ten. To analyze paired alpha-beta TCRs of CD8+ T cells, the study used an expanded emulsion RT-PCR method with primers covering all TCR V genes.

Sequenced: CD8+ T cells. Receptors were obtained from a pool of human donors with breast cancer or a healthy control (not recorded which).

This clonotype has a count of ten or more. V is TRBV24-1 and J is TRBJ1-5; tentative D call: TRBD1 (5 bases). Trimming stripped 2 bases from V and 7 bases from J, with 11 bases between. This CDR3 is built from 14 residues. Germline CDR1 reads KGHDR; CDR2 reads SFDVKD. CDR3 bases: TGTGCCACCAGTGATTCAGGGTCCGGGCAGCCCCAGCATTTT. Translating gives CATSDSGSGQPQHF.

In this sample, this clonotype turned up a few times. The rearrangement links TRBV6-1 to TRBJ2-7, with D uncertain. The CDR3 loop spans 15 amino acids. V gave up 3 bases and J gave up 3 bases, with 15 bases separating them. CDR1 is MNHNS and CDR2 is SASEGT in the germline V gene. As DNA, the CDR3 is TGTGCCAGCAGTGATTCCCGACAAGCTGACTACGAGCAGTACTTC. Translation: CASSDSRQADYEQYF.

V is TRBV6-1 and J is TRBJ1-6; 9 positions match TRBD1. CDR1 and CDR2 (germline): MNHNS, SASEGT. Unmatched junction bases numbered 7, after V lost 10 bases and J lost 9 bases. The CDR3 is 13 amino acids. This CDR3 reads CAIAGTGTSPLHF. For the CDR3, the DNA is TGTGCCATCGCCGGGACAGGGACTTCACCCCTCCACTTT.

This chain's CDR3 is CASTIPAGYTEAFF. The CDR3 bases are TGTGCCAGCACGATCCCCGCCGGGTACACTGAAGCTTTCTTT. V gene TRBV7-2 combines with J gene TRBJ1-1; D uncertain. This CDR3 is built from 14 residues. V lost 7 bases and J lost 3, with 15 bases in between. Germline CDR1 reads SGHTA; CDR2 reads FQGNSA.

The CDR3 nucleotides read TGCGCCAGCAGCCAAGATGAACAGTCCTACGAGCAGTACTTC. Translating gives CASSQDEQSYEQYF. The chain couples TRBV4-1 to TRBJ2-7; D not resolved. Germline CDR1 is MGHRA and CDR2 is YSYEKL. With 0 bases removed from V and 1 base from J, the gap between germline ends came to 7 bases. The length of the CDR3 is 14 residues.

V is TRBV28 and J is TRBJ2-1, with D hard to call. This CDR3 is 14 amino acids long. Germline V gene lookup returns CDR1 MDHEN and CDR2 SYDVKM. The V end lost 4 bases, the J end lost 3 bases, and 10 bases lay between the germline ends. The CDR3 loop is CASSSTGLYNEQFF. CDR3 DNA: TGTGCCAGCAGTTCAACGGGTCTCTACAATGAGCAGTTCTTC.

The chain is built from TRBV5-4 and TRBJ2-7; TRBD1 matches at 7 bases. The CDR3 runs 15 residues. CDR1 SGHNT and CDR2 YYREEE come from the germline V gene (reference sequence). V lost 3 bases to trimming and J lost 0 bases; unmatched junction nucleotides: 6. CDR3 protein: CASSSDRDSSYEQYF. CDR3 in DNA: TGTGCCAGCAGCTCGGACCGGGACAGCTCCTACGAGCAGTACTTC.

About this clonotype itself: Lacking the conserved final phenylalanine or tryptophan, this CDR3 likely reflects a read error. V and J are TRBV5-1 and TRBJ2-5; weak D call: TRBD1 (5 bases). Trimming cost V 4 bases and J 2 bases, with 12 bases left between them. The CDR3 consists of 14 residues. Germline V lookup: CDR1 SGHRS, CDR2 YFSETQ. The chain's CDR3 is CASSPGSTQETQYL. The CDR3, as DNA: TGCGCCAGCAGCCCAGGGTCTACTCAAGAGACCCAGTACCTC.

The chain uses TRBV6-1 and TRBJ2-2; D uncertain. Germline values: CDR1 MNHNS, CDR2 SASEGT. The V end lost 2 bases, the J end lost 6 bases, and 7 bases lay between the germline ends. CDR3 length equals 13 residues. The CDR3 is CASSELLSGELFF. The CDR3 nucleotides read TGTGCCAGCAGTGAACTTCTTTCCGGGGAGCTGTTTTTT.

This chain uses TRBV29-1 with TRBJ2-4; D might be TRBD1 (5 bases). The CDR3 runs to 13 residues. Germline loops: CDR1 SQVTM, CDR2 ANQGSEA. The CDR3 loop is CSGIPDSVNIQYF. The CDR3 nucleotides read TGCAGTGGGATTCCAGACAGCGTCAACATTCAGTACTTC. Filled out from reference TRBV29-1 and TRBJ2-4, the complete variable domain reads SAVISQKPSRDICQRGTSLTIQCQVDSQVTMMFWYRQQPGQSLTLIATANQGSEATYESGFVIDKFPISRPNLTFSTLTVSNMSPEDSSIYLCSGIPDSVNIQYFGAGTRLSVL.

This clonotype occurred a few times. The gene calls are TRBV7-9 and TRBJ1-1; no firm D call. Germline V gene lookup returns CDR1 SEHNR and CDR2 FQNEAQ (reference sequence). The CDR3 consists of 13 residues. The V end lost 7 bases, the J end lost 0 bases, and 9 bases lay between the germline ends. Here the CDR3 reads CASTSPLNTEAFF. The CDR3 DNA is TGTGCCAGCACGAGCCCGTTGAACACTGAAGCTTTCTTT.

This clonotype has just a few counts. The chain recombines TRBV20-1 with TRBJ2-1; TRBD2 aligns across 14 bases. The CDR3 length is 19 residues. The germline V gene encodes CDR1 DFQATT and CDR2 SNEGSKA (reference sequence). Losses at the gene ends were 1 base for V and 3 bases for J; bases not matched to a gene: 11. Written as DNA, the CDR3 is TGCAGTGCTAGAGCGCCGGGACTAGCGGGAGTTCGGGTCTACAATGAGCAGTTCTTC. Translated: CSARAPGLAGVRVYNEQFF.

The rearrangement links TRBV7-9 to TRBJ1-1; D is uncertain. CDR1 is SEHNR, CDR2 FQNEAQ, per germline (reference sequence). CDR3 length equals 14 residues. V gave up 2 bases and J gave up 0 bases, with 7 bases separating them. The CDR3 nucleotides are TGTGCCAGCAGCTTACCCCAGTTGAACACTGAAGCTTTCTTT. Its translation is CASSLPQLNTEAFF.

This chain links TRBV12-3 or TRBV12-4 with TRBJ1-1; 7 positions agree with TRBD1. V shed 6 bases, J shed 0 bases, and the junction held 4 bases outside the gene matches. This CDR3 has 14 residues. In DNA, the CDR3 is TGTGCCAGCAGCCGGGGACAGCTGAACACTGAAGCTTTCTTT. It yields the protein CASSRGQLNTEAFF.

V gene TRBV20-1 combines with J gene TRBJ2-1; D unclear. The germline gives CDR1 DFQATT, CDR2 SNEGSKA (reference sequence). Trimming left V 2 bases short and J 7 bases short, with 9 bases between. The CDR3 contains 12 residues. The CDR3 DNA is TGCAGTGCTAGACAAAGCGAGAATGAGCAGTTCTTC. Translation gives CSARQSENEQFF.

In its sample, this clonotype was seen a few times. V usage is TRBV4-1 and J usage is TRBJ1-1; 7 bases are shared with TRBD1. V dropped 4 bases and J dropped 5; count of bases not matched to a gene: 7. Germline V gene data show CDR1 as MGHRA and CDR2 as YSYEKL. CDR3 length: 14 amino acids. Here the CDR3 reads CASSLDNRGTEAFF. CDR3 DNA sequence: TGCGCCAGCAGCCTCGATAACAGGGGAACTGAAGCTTTCTTT.

This clonotype was recorded many times. The CDR3 DNA is TGCACTACGAAAGGCTCGGCTAGCGGATACACAGATACGCAGTATTTT. Translating it yields CTTKGSASGYTDTQYF. This chain uses TRBV20-1 with TRBJ2-3; 7 nucleotides line up with TRBD2. The CDR3 spans 16 residues. CDR1 and CDR2 from the germline V gene are DFQATT and SNEGSKA (reference sequence).

Comment on this clonotype: A single base separates this from a much larger clone, so it may be a read error. CDR3 nucleotides: TGTGCCAGCAGCACCTCTCCTCACGGGGGGGTAGGGATCGGGGAGCTGTTTTTT. Translation: CASSTSPHGGVGIGELFF. The gene calls are TRBV6-5 and TRBJ2-2; 8 nucleotides align to TRBD2. The V gene end was trimmed by 6 bases and the J gene end by 7 bases; junction bases not matched to a gene: 19. From germline, CDR1 is MNHEY and CDR2 SVGAGI. The CDR3 runs 18 residues.

The chain links TRBV7-9 to TRBJ2-7; D may match TRBD1 or TRBD2 (5 bases each). Trimming pared 3 bases from V and 3 bases from J, leaving 15 bases between. Germline loops: CDR1 SEHNR, CDR2 FQNEAQ (reference sequence). The CDR3 is 15 residues long. CDR3 region: CASSFLSGRVYEQYF. CDR3 in DNA: TGTGCCAGCAGCTTCCTCAGCGGCAGGGTCTACGAGCAGTACTTC.

This clonotype has more than one count but fewer than ten. The J gene is TRBJ1-2, the V gene TRBV14, with 12 bases that match TRBD1. Trimming removed 1 base from V and 7 bases from J; junction bases left unmatched: 7. The CDR3 length is 16 residues. Germline CDR1 reads SGHDN; CDR2 reads FVKESK. The chain's CDR3 is CASSQAVGQGARGYTF. The CDR3 coding sequence is TGTGCCAGCAGCCAAGCTGTGGGACAGGGGGCGCGTGGCTACACCTTC.

This rearrangement joins TRBV9 to TRBJ1-1; TRBD1 aligns across 7 bases. Per germline, CDR1 SGDLS and CDR2 YYNGEE. The trim removed 4 bases at V and 3 bases at J, leaving 6 bases unmatched. This CDR3 is built from 14 residues. Written as DNA, the CDR3 is TGTGCCAGCAGCCTCCAGGACAGGTACACTGAAGCTTTCTTT. Residues: CASSLQDRYTEAFF.

This chain joins TRBV19 and TRBJ1-2, with TRBD1 matching 8 bases. The CDR3 spans 16 residues. The V and J ends lost 6 bases and 0 bases, in that order; junction bases with no gene match: 9. From germline, CDR1 is LNHDA and CDR2 SQIVND (reference sequence). The CDR3 protein is CASSRDRKFSNYGYTF. The CDR3 nucleotides read TGTGCCAGTAGCCGGGACAGGAAGTTCTCTAACTATGGCTACACCTTC.

J is TRBJ2-1 and V is TRBV2; 8 bases map to TRBD2. The CDR3 sequence is 13 residues long. The junction had 9 bases not matched to a gene; V was cut back by 8 bases and J by 9 bases. Germline V CDR1 and CDR2: SNHLY, FYNNEI. Written as DNA, the CDR3 is TGTGCCAGCCCGATCGGGGGGGGCAGTGAGCAGTTCTTC. It encodes CASPIGGGSEQFF.

J is TRBJ1-1 and V is TRBV2; D ambiguous. This CDR3 is built from 13 residues. Trimming pared 0 bases from V and 9 bases from J, leaving 11 bases between. Germline lookup yields CDR1 SNHLY and CDR2 FYNNEI. CDR3 in DNA: TGTGCCAGCAGTGAAGCGCGTGGCTACCAAGCTTTCTTT. It yields the protein CASSEARGYQAFF.

The chain is built from TRBV20-1 and TRBJ1-1; D not resolved. V was trimmed by 6 bases and J by 1 base, leaving 15 bases between them. This CDR3 comprises 14 residues. The germline V gene has CDR1 DFQATT and CDR2 SNEGSKA (reference sequence). CDR3 sequence (DNA): TGCAGTGCCCGGTACGACGAGGGGAACACTGAAGCTTTCTTT. Its protein product is CSARYDEGNTEAFF.

The gene calls are TRBV7-3 and TRBJ1-1; D perhaps matches TRBD1 (5 bases). CDR1 SGHTA and CDR2 FQGTGA come from the germline V gene. This CDR3 region has 13 residues. The ends were cut back, 7 bases at V and 3 bases at J, with 12 bases in the middle. The CDR3 DNA reads TGTGCCAGCAAGCTTATGGGGGACACTGAAGCTTTCTTT. Its translation: CASKLMGDTEAFF.

The V and J genes are TRBV28 and TRBJ2-5; no firm D call. CDR1 and CDR2 (germline): MDHEN, SYDVKM. V lost 2 bases and J lost 1, with 14 bases in between. This CDR3 has 16 amino acids. For the CDR3, the DNA is TGTGCCAGCAGTTTAAGATCAGAGATATCCCAAGAGACCCAGTACTTC. Residues: CASSLRSEISQETQYF.